This T cell receptor (beta chain) was profiled in a study of neurological immune-mediated disorders. The time point here: longitudinal time-point 1 (baseline). The study, taken as a whole, reports: In HTLV-1-associated myelopathy, TCR clonal expansion was greatest, whereas multiple sclerosis had the least, falling below healthy controls.

This clonotype was counted at least ten times. Its specificity is not known. The cDNA was synthesized by means of template-switch 5'RACE, which was carried out with 10-nucleotide random UMIs. The output of every sequencing run exceeded 180 million TCR-beta sequences, derived from 15-18 subjects. A single record per CDR3 protein comes from TCRdb applying MiXCR to the 5' RACE reads. Found here are 55,000 to 70,000 distinct CDR3 sequences, over 8.5% of them singletons; the top ten hold less than 8%. Sequences were obtained from PBMCs. The TCR originated in a male donor with HTLV-1-associated myelopathy (HAM/TSP).

As DNA, the CDR3 is TGTGCCAGCACCCAGGACAGGGGAAGAAACTATGGCTACACCTTC. Translated: CASTQDRGRNYGYTF. V gene TRBV12-3 or TRBV12-4 combines with J gene TRBJ1-2; the match to TRBD1 covers 9 bases. V was pared by 7 bases and J by 2 bases, with 8 bases of the junction left unmatched. The CDR3 totals 15 residues.